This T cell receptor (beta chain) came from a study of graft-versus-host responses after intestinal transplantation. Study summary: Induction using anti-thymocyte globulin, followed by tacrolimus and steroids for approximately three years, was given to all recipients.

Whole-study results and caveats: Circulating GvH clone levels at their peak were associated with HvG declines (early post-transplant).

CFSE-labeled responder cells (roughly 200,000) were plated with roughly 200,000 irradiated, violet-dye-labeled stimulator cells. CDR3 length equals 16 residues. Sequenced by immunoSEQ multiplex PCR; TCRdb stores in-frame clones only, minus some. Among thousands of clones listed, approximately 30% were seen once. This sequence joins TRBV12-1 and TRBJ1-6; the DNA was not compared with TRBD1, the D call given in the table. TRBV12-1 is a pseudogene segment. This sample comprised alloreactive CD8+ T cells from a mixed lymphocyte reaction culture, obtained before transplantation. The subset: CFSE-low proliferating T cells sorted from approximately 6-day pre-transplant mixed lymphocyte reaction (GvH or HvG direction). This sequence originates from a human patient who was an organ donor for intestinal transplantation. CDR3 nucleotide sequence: TGTGCCAGCAGCTCACAATTGACAGGGACTAATTCACCCCTCCACTTT. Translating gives CASSSQLTGTNSPLHF.